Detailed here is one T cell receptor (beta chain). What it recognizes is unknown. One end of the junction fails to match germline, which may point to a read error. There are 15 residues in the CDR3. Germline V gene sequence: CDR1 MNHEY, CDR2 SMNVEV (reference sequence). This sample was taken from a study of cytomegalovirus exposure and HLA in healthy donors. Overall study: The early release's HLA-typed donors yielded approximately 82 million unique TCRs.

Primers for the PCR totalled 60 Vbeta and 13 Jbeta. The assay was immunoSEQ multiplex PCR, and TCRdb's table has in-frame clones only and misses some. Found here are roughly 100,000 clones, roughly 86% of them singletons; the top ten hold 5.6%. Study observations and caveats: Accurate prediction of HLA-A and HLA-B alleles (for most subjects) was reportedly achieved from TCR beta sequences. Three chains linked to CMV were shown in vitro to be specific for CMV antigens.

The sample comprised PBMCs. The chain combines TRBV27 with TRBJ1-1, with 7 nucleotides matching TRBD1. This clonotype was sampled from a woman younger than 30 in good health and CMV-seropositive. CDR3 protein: CASSQRGLGNSEAFF. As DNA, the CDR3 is TGTGCCAGCAGTCAAAGGGGGCTAGGGAACTCTGAAGCTTTCTTT.